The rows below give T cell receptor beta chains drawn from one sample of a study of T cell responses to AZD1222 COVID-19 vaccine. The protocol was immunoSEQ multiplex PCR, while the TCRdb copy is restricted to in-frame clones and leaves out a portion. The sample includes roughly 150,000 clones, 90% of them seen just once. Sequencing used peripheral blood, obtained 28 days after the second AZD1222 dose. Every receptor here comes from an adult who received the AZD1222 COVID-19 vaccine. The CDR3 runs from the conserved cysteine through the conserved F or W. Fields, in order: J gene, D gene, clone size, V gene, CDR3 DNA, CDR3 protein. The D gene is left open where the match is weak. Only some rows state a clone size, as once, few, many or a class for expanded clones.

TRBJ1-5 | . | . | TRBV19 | TGTGCCAGTAACGACAGACAGCTTTATCAGCCCCAGCATTTT | CASNDRQLYQPQHF
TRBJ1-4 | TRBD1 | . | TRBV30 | TGTGCCTGGAAACAGGGGCAAGCAACTAATGAAAAACTGTTTTTT | CAWKQGQATNEKLFF
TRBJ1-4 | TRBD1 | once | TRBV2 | TGTGCCAGCGGCTTAGGGGGACAGCATGAAAAACTGTTTTTT | CASGLGGQHEKLFF
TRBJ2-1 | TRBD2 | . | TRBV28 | TGTGCCTTAGGACTAGCGGGTGGGAATGAGCAGTTCTTC | CALGLAGGNEQFF
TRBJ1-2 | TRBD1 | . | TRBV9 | TGTGCCAGCAGCGTAGATGGGACAGGCTATGGCTACACCTTC | CASSVDGTGYGYTF
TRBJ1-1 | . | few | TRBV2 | TGTGCCAGCAGTGCGGGACACCTGAACACTGAAGCTTTCTTT | CASSAGHLNTEAFF
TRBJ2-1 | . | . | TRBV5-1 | TGCGCCAGCAGCTTGGCCACGGTCAATGAGCAGTTCTTC | CASSLATVNEQFF
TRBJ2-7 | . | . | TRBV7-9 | TGTGCCAGCAGCTTAGCCGGCAACCAACCCTACGAGCAGTACTTC | CASSLAGNQPYEQYF
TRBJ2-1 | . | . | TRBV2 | TGTGCCAGCAAGGAAGAGGGCGGGTACAATGAGCAGTTCTTC | CASKEEGGYNEQFF
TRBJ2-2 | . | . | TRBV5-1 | TGCGCCAGCAGCTTGACCGGGGGCCGTAGAAACGGGGAGCTGTTTTTT | CASSLTGGRRNGELFF
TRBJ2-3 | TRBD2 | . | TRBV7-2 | TGTGCCAGCAGCTCTCAGCGGGGACCCACAGATACGCAGTATTTT | CASSSQRGPTDTQYF
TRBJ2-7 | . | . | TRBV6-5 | TGTGCCAGCAAAAAGGATGCTTCTTACGAGCAGTACTTC | CASKKDASYEQYF
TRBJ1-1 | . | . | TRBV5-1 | TGCGCCAGCAGCTTGCGAGCATCGATGAACACTGAAGCTTTCTTT | CASSLRASMNTEAFF
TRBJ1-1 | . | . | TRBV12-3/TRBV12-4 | TGTGCGCTAGGTTGGAGCGCTGAAGCTTTCTTT | CALGWSAEAFF
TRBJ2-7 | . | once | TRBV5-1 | TGCGCCAGCAGCGCCGGGACGGGGGCCTACGAGCAGTACTTC | CASSAGTGAYEQYF
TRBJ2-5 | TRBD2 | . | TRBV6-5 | TGTGCCAGCAGTTCCCCCGGGGGTTTCGGGGGGGAGACCCAGTACTTC | CASSSPGGFGGETQYF
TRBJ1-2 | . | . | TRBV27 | TGTGCCAGCAGTTTCTCGGTGGGGGGTTCGGATGGCTACACCTTC | CASSFSVGGSDGYTF
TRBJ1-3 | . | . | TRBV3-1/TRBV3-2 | TGTGCCAGCAGCCAGTTGGGAAACACCATATATTTT | CASSQLGNTIYF
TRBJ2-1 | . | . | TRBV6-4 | TGTGCCAGCAGCCCTACGAAGGTCTCCGATCACAATGAGCAGTTCTTC | CASSPTKVSDHNEQFF
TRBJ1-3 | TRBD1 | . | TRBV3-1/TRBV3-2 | TGTGCCAGCAGACCCACAGGGGCGAGGGGAAACACCATATATTTT | CASRPTGARGNTIYF
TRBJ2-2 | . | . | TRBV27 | TGTGCCAGCAGTAGAACTAGGATCACCGGGGAGCTGTTTTTT | CASSRTRITGELFF
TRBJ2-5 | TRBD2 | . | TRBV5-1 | TGCGCCAGCAGCTTGGGATCTAGCGGGGGGTCCCAAGAGACCCAGTACTTC | CASSLGSSGGSQETQYF
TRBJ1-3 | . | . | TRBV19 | TGTGCCAGTAGTACCCCCTCGACAGTCCCCTACCTCTATTTT | CASSTPSTVPYLYF
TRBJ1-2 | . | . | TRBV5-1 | TGCGCCAGCAGACAACCTGTAGGGGCGCTGGACTATGGCTACACCTTC | CASRQPVGALDYGYTF
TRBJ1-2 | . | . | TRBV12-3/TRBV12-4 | TGTGCCAGCAGTTTCAGGGTCGGGTCGGGCTACACCTTC | CASSFRVGSGYTF
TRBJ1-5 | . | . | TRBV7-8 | TGTGCCAGCAGCTTAGGGGGGTGGCGTAGCAATCAGCCCCAGCATTTT | CASSLGGWRSNQPQHF
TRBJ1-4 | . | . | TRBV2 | TGTGCCAGCAGTGGTGGGGTATTGTCTAATGAAAAACTGTTTTTT | CASSGGVLSNEKLFF
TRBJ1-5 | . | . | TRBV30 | TGTGCCTGGAGTGGCCAGGCCGGTCAGCCCCAGCATTTT | CAWSGQAGQPQHF
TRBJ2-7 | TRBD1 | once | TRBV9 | TGTGCCAGCAGCCCGGGACAGGGGGGCGCGGGGCAGTACTTC | CASSPGQGGAGQYF
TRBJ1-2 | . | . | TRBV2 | TGTGCCGTCCCAGGGTCTCTTCTCGGCTACACCTTC | CAVPGSLLGYTF
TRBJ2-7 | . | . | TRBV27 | TGTGCCAGCAGTTTAAGGGAAGGGGGACTCTACGAGCAGTACTTC | CASSLREGGLYEQYF
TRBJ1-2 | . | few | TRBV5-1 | TGCGCCAGCAGCTTGAGGACAGCGACCAACTATGGCTACACCTTC | CASSLRTATNYGYTF
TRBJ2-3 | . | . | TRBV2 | TGTGCCAGCATGGAGACAGATACGCAGTATTTT | CASMETDTQYF
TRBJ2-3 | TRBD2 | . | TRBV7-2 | TGTGCCAGCCGGACCGGGACTAGCGTAGGGACTGCGCAGTATTTT | CASRTGTSVGTAQYF
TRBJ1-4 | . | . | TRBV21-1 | TGTGCCAGCAGCAAAGGGGCAGCCCCAAATCCTCATAATGAAAAACTGTTTTTT | CASSKGAAPNPHNEKLFF
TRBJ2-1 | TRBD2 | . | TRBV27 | TGTGCCAGCAGTTTCCTAGCGGGGGGATTCAATGAGCAGTTCTTC | CASSFLAGGFNEQFF
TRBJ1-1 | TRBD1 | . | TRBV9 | TGTGCCAGCAGCGAGACAGGGATGGACACTGAAGCTTTCTTT | CASSETGMDTEAFF
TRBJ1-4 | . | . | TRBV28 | TGTGCCAGCAGTTCATGGGAAAAACTGTTTTTT | CASSSWEKLFF
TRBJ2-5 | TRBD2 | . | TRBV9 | TGTGCCAGCAGCGTAGAAGGACTAGCGGGAATTGAGACCCAGTACTTC | CASSVEGLAGIETQYF
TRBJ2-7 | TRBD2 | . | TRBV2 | TGTGCCAGCAGTGCCCTCCGCTTGACTAGCGGAGCCTACGAGCAGTACTTC | CASSALRLTSGAYEQYF
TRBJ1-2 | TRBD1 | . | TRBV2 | TGTGCCAGCAGAGCTGACAGGGGGCATGGGAACTATGGCTACACCTTC | CASRADRGHGNYGYTF
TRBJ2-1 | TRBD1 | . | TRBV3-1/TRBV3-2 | TGTGCCAGCAGCCAGAGGGCAGGGGGTAATGAGCAGTTCTTC | CASSQRAGGNEQFF
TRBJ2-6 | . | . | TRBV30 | TGTGCCTGGAGCCCATGGCCCCTAGTTGGCTCTGGGGCCAACGTCCTGACTTTC | CAWSPWPLVGSGANVLTF
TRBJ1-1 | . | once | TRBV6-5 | TGTGCCAGCAGTATACAACAGGAACTGAACACTGAAGCTTTCTTT | CASSIQQELNTEAFF
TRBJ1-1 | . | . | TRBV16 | TGTGCCAGCAGCCCGCAGGGAGGCACGAACACTGAAGCTTTCTTT | CASSPQGGTNTEAFF
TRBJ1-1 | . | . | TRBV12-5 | TGTGCTAGTGGTTTGGTCGACACTGAAGCTTTCTTT | CASGLVDTEAFF
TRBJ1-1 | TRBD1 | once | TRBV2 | TGTGCCAGCAGAGGGGACAGGGGGACTGAAGCTTTCTTT | CASRGDRGTEAFF
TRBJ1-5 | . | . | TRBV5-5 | TGTGCCAGCAGCCTGTTTCGGACAGAAAAGTCGCACCAGCCCCAGCATTTT | CASSLFRTEKSHQPQHF
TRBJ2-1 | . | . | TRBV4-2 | TGTGCCAGCAGCCAGGAGGCCTACAATGAGCAGTTCTTC | CASSQEAYNEQFF